This T cell receptor (beta chain) comes out of a study of T cells in Graves' hyperthyroidism and ophthalmopathy. On this clonotype itself: The antigen is not known.

RNA transcripts served as the template for amplifying TCR beta CDR3 regions. First-round RT-PCR with HTBI primers amplified the TCR CDR3 region. TCRdb used MiXCR to reprocess the multiplex PCR reads, holding one entry per CDR3 protein. The sample lists roughly 500,000 distinct CDR3 sequences; about 20% were seen once. General observations from the study: Classification by a 13 V-J model distinguished ophthalmopathy from stable hyperthyroidism. Prediction of ophthalmopathy progression came a median approximately 6 months pre-onset.

The sample was blood. This receptor was obtained from a woman aged 70-85 years with Graves' ophthalmopathy.

CDR3 amino acids: CASSLEATNEKLFF. DNA of the CDR3: TGTGCCAGCAGTTTAGAAGCAACTAATGAAAAACTGTTTTTT. The rearrangement links TRBV28 to TRBJ1-4; D is unclear. There are 14 residues in the CDR3. Germline V lookup: CDR1 MDHEN, CDR2 SYDVKM. Between the trimmed V and J ends, which lost 2 bases and 0 bases, there was a span of 4 bases. Drawing the rest from reference TRBV28 and TRBJ1-4, the complete variable domain is DVKVTQSSRYLVKRTGEKVFLECVQDMDHENMFWYRQDPGLGLRLIYFSYDVKMKEKGDIPEGYSVSREKKERFSLILESASTNQTSMYLCASSLEATNEKLFFGSGTQLSVL.